A single T cell receptor beta chain is shown here with its context. As originally analysed: Reference gene primer amplification in the assay estimated nucleated cell counts. Assay: immunoSEQ multiplex PCR; the TCRdb copy retains only in-frame clones and omits some. V and J calls and clone size are copied from that table; D and trimming were computed from the DNA. The sample lists 85,000 to 110,000 clones; over 65% were seen once. The source of the sample is a study of blood T cell repertoires in COVID-19. Whole-study context: Donors in the United States, Italy and Spain gave samples during acute or convalescent COVID-19. The cDNA or gDNA used as material had been derived from T cells, B-cell-depleted T cells, or PBMCs.

The ends were cut back, 3 bases at V and 3 bases at J, with 14 bases in the middle. This CDR3 spans 15 amino acids. Germline V gene data show CDR1 as LNHNV and CDR2 as YYDKDF (reference sequence). The sample taken for sequencing was peripheral blood. The chain carries TRBV15 and TRBJ1-2, with a possible D match to TRBD1 (5 bases). The receptor was isolated from a human donor in a cohort sampled during active COVID-19. The CDR3 sequence: CATSSGRGPYYGYTF. CDR3 bases: TGTGCCACCAGCAGTGGGCGGGGACCCTACTATGGCTACACCTTC.